This T cell receptor (beta chain) was observed in a study of shared clonotypes between healthy human individuals. The CDR3 loop spans 15 amino acids. Trimming removed 0 bases at V and 0 bases at J, with 9 bases between. CDR1 is MGHRA and CDR2 is YSYEKL in the germline V gene. In the source study's methods: Filtering differed because ImmunoSEQ produced junction-only sequences that carried no quality scores. Here immunoSEQ multiplex PCR was the method, and the copy in TCRdb shows in-frame clones only, minus some. V, J and clone size reflect that table, while D and trimming were determined from the DNA. The profile covers around 480,000 clones, with almost 80% appearing a single time and about an eighth taken by the ten largest.

Sample: PBMCs. The V gene is TRBV4-1, the J gene TRBJ2-7, with D hard to call. The clonotype originates from a woman aged 40 to 55 in good health. Some clones in this sample may be carry-over from other donors' samples. CDR3 DNA: TGCGCCAGCAGCCAAGATGGCCACAGCTCCTACGAGCAGTACTTC. It codes for CASSQDGHSSYEQYF.